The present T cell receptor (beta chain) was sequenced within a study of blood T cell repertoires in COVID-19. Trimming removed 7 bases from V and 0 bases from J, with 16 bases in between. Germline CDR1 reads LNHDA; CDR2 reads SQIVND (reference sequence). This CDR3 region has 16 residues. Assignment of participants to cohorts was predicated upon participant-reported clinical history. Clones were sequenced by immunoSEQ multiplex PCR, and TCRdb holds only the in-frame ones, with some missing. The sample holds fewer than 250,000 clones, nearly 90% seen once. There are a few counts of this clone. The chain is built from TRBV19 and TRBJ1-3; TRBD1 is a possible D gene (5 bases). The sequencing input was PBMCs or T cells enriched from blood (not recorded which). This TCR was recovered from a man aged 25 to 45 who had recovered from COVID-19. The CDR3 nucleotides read TGTGCCAGTACCGGTGGGGGGAGCATCTCTGGAAACACCATATATTTT. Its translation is CASTGGGSISGNTIYF.